The rows below give T cell receptor beta chains drawn from one sample of a study of T-cell memory formation after mild COVID-19. Each CDR3 protein gets one entry after TCRdb re-called the 5' RACE reads with MiXCR. This table holds around 340,000 distinct CDR3 sequences, roughly an eighth found once. The sequenced sample consisted of PBMCs or a T cell subset sorted from them (not recorded which). These receptors all come from a man aged 18-30 years who had mild COVID-19 (a few samples of this study predate the infection). Cell type and time point are not known. The CDR3 runs from the conserved cysteine through the conserved F or W. A D gene is named only where the DNA matches it firmly. Clone size, where shown, is once, few, many, or a class for clones that have expanded.

clone_size d_call j_call v_call cdr3_nt cdr3_aa
few TRBD2 TRBJ2-5 TRBV7-2 TGTGCCAGCAGCTTAGGTTCTAGCGGGGGTTTAGAGACCCAGTACTTC CASSLGSSGGLETQYF
many . TRBJ2-2 TRBV27 TGTGCCAGCAGTTTAATGGGTCCCGGCACCGGGGAGCTGTTTTTT CASSLMGPGTGELFF
few . TRBJ1-5 TRBV14 TGTGCCAGCAGCCAGGGGGGCGGCAATCAGCCCCAGCATTTT CASSQGGGNQPQHF
many . TRBJ2-4 TRBV7-9 TGTGCCAGCAGCTTATATCAGGGAATTGGCGACATTCAGTACTTC CASSLYQGIGDIQYF
few TRBD1 TRBJ1-4 TRBV3-1 TGTGCCAGCAGCCAACGACAGGGAGATGAAAAACTGTTTTTT CASSQRQGDEKLFF
few . TRBJ1-6 TRBV10-3 TGTGCCATCGGACAGTCGAATTCACCCCTCCACTTT CAIGQSNSPLHF
few TRBD1 TRBJ2-5 TRBV11-2 TGTGCCTCCAGGAAACCGGGACAGGCCCCAGAGACCCAGTACTTC CASRKPGQAPETQYF
. . TRBJ2-3 TRBV29-1 TGCAGCGTTGGGCATACGCAGTATTTT CSVGHTQYF
few TRBD2 TRBJ2-5 TRBV12-3/TRBV12-4 TGTGCCAGCAGTTCCGGGACTAGCCGGGAGACCCAGTACTTC CASSSGTSRETQYF
few . TRBJ1-5 TRBV6-2/TRBV6-3 TGTGCCAGCAGAAACCTTCATCAGCCCCAGCATTTT CASRNLHQPQHF
. . TRBJ2-1 TRBV6-2/TRBV6-3 TGTGCCAGCAGTTACTTACGAAGGGGAAGAAATGAGCAGTTCTTC CASSYLRRGRNEQFF
few . TRBJ2-5 TRBV7-9 TGTGCCAGCAGCCAGAGTGGGGGGGCTACTCAAGAGACCCAGTACTTC CASSQSGGATQETQYF
. . TRBJ1-5 TRBV7-2 TGTGCCAGCGAACCCAACGTGGCCGGGAGCAATCAGCCCCAGCATTTT CASEPNVAGSNQPQHF
. . TRBJ2-3 TRBV7-8 TGTGCCAGCCGGGGTGGTTCTTTAGCAGATACGCAGTATTTT CASRGGSLADTQYF
. TRBD1 TRBJ1-3 TRBV5-1 TGCGCCAGCAGCTTGAGGGGGCTTCACGGAAACACCATATATTTT CASSLRGLHGNTIYF
. TRBD1 TRBJ2-2 TRBV28 TGTGCCAGCAGTTTAGTACGGAACAGGGGCGTTGGGGAGCTGTTTTTT CASSLVRNRGVGELFF
. . TRBJ1-1 TRBV6-1 TGTGCCAGTAGGGTTTCCGGGCCTAACACTGAAGCTTTCTTT CASRVSGPNTEAFF
few TRBD1 TRBJ1-1 TRBV20-1 TGCAGTGCTAGTAGGGACAGGAACCTGAACACTGAAGCTTTCTTT CSASRDRNLNTEAFF
few TRBD1 TRBJ2-1 TRBV5-6 TGTGCCAGCAGCTTGGCAAGGACAGGGGGCACCAATGAGCAGTTCTTC CASSLARTGGTNEQFF
many . TRBJ2-2 TRBV13 TGTGCCAGCAGCTTAGTGGGTCGGAACACCGGGGAGCTGTTTTTT CASSLVGRNTGELFF